This T cell receptor (beta chain) was recovered during a study of blood T cell repertoires in COVID-19. The overall study: Italy, Spain and the United States were the sources of the convalescent and acute COVID-19 samples. PBMCs, B-cell-depleted T cells, or T cells were the source of the cDNA or gDNA that made up the material.

The V end lost 7 bases, the J end lost 5 bases, and 14 bases lay between the germline ends. CDR3 length equals 14 residues. Germline V gene data show CDR1 as MNHNY and CDR2 as SVGAGI (reference sequence). Here immunoSEQ multiplex PCR was the method, and the copy in TCRdb shows in-frame clones only, minus some. The sample shows around 260,000 clones, approximately 89% of them seen only once. The receptor was derived from a woman between 50 and 59 years old with acute or convalescent COVID-19. The chain carries TRBV6-6 and TRBJ1-4; D is possibly TRBD1 (6 bases). The sample comprised peripheral blood. CDR3 residues: CASTQGPPNEKLFF. In DNA form, the CDR3 reads TGTGCCAGCACCCAGGGGCCCCCAAATGAAAAACTGTTTTTT.